One and the same sample provided the 16 T cell receptor beta chains below, sequenced in a study of follicular helper T cells after annual influenza vaccination. Using immunoSEQ multiplex PCR, the repertoire was profiled, and TCRdb retains in-frame clones only, with some absent. This sample has roughly 480 clones, with 82% found just once. The time point here: 2015-2016 season, 7 days after influenza vaccination. This sample comprised CXCR5+ CD38+ circulating T follicular helper cells from blood, obtained 7 days after influenza vaccination. Subset specified: circulating Tfh, non-naive CD4+CXCR5+PD-1+ (ICOS+CD38+ or ICOS-CD38-). These receptors were obtained from an adult who received the influenza vaccine.

This chain connects TRBV5-4 to TRBJ1-3; tentatively, D is TRBD1 (5 bases). Trimming removed 1 base at V and 0 bases at J, with 20 bases between. Germline V CDR1 and CDR2: SGHNT, YYREEE (reference sequence). This CDR3 comprises 19 residues. The CDR3 protein is CASSLIPGLGALSGNTIYF. The CDR3 DNA sequence: TGTGCCAGCAGCTTGATCCCGGGGTTAGGGGCCCTCTCTGGAAACACCATATATTTT. The full variable domain, with the rest looked up from reference TRBV5-4 and TRBJ1-3, is ETGVTQSPTHLIKTRGQQVTLRCSSQSGHNTVSWYQQALGQGPQFIFQYYREEENGRGNFPPRFSGLQFPNYSSELNVNALELDDSALYLCASSLIPGLGALSGNTIYFGEGSWLTVV.

The rearrangement uses TRBV2 and TRBJ2-4; no firm D call. There are 14 residues in the CDR3. V lost 7 bases and J lost 7, with 17 bases in between. Germline V CDR1 and CDR2: SNHLY, FYNNEI. CDR3 bases: TGTGCCAGCACGCCCTGGGAAAGGCGGAACATTCAGTACTTC. Residues: CASTPWERRNIQYF.

This rearrangement joins TRBV7-2 to TRBJ2-1, with a weak D call TRBD2 (5 bases). CDR3 length: 16 residues. The germline gives CDR1 SGHTA, CDR2 FQGNSA. Trimming took off 5 bases at V and 0 bases at J, with 14 bases between the two ends. The CDR3 nucleotides read TGTGCCAGCAGCCCAGGTCGGGGTAACTCCTACAATGAGCAGTTCTTC. Translation: CASSPGRGNSYNEQFF.

The gene calls are TRBV6-5 and TRBJ2-5; tentative D call: TRBD2 (5 bases). Trimming took off 5 bases at V and 3 bases at J, with 16 bases between the two ends. This CDR3 is 15 amino acids long. The V gene's germline CDR1 is MNHEY and CDR2 SVGAGI. The CDR3: CASSIEGLSKETQYF. The CDR3, as DNA: TGTGCCAGCAGTATCGAAGGACTGAGCAAAGAGACCCAGTACTTC.

The rearrangement uses TRBV5-5 and TRBJ2-5, with 10 nucleotides matching TRBD2. The CDR3 covers 16 residues. The germline gives CDR1 SGHKS, CDR2 YYEKEE (reference sequence). With 3 bases clipped from V and 4 bases from J, the junction kept 9 bases outside the gene matches. The CDR3 sequence is CASSSGALAGAETQYF. In nucleotides, the CDR3 is TGTGCCAGCAGCTCTGGGGCCCTAGCGGGAGCAGAGACCCAGTACTTC.

The chain uses TRBV6-6 and TRBJ2-2, with 15 bases that match TRBD2. In germline, CDR1 is MNHNY, CDR2 SVGAGI (reference sequence). Unmatched junction bases numbered 3, after V lost 7 bases and J lost 6 bases. The CDR3 is made up of 15 amino acids. CDR3 DNA: TGTGCCAGCATACGGACTAGCGGGAGGGCCGGGGAGCTGTTTTTT. Its protein product is CASIRTSGRAGELFF.

This chain uses TRBV6-5 with TRBJ2-1; 7 bases map to TRBD1. This CDR3 has 11 amino acids. Trimming cost V 5 bases and J 12 bases; bases outside gene matches: 4. CDR1 MNHEY and CDR2 SVGAGI come from the germline V gene. This CDR3 is CASSNQGVQFF. CDR3 nucleotides: TGTGCCAGCAGTAACCAGGGGGTGCAGTTCTTC.

This clone was detected once. The J gene is TRBJ2-2, the V gene TRBV5-1, with a tentative D call TRBD2 (5 bases). The CDR3 is 14 amino acids. Germline V gene sequence: CDR1 SGHRS, CDR2 YFSETQ. The ends were cut back, 3 bases at V and 1 base at J, with 7 bases in the middle. This CDR3 is CASSSSGNTGELFF. The DNA of the CDR3 is TGCGCCAGCAGCTCCAGCGGGAACACCGGGGAGCTGTTTTTT.

The chain is built from TRBV6-5 and TRBJ2-1; D perhaps matches TRBD2 (6 bases). The CDR3 has 15 amino acids. V shed 4 bases and J shed 7 bases, with 17 bases lying between them. Germline assignment: CDR1 MNHEY and CDR2 SVGAGI. CDR3 coding DNA: TGTGCCAGCAGTTTTACGGGAGAGAATGGGAATGAGCAGTTCTTC. It encodes CASSFTGENGNEQFF.

The CDR3 spells CASRRSPGNTEAFF. The DNA of the CDR3 is TGTGCCAGCAGACGTAGCCCGGGGAACACTGAAGCTTTCTTT. The chain employs TRBV27 and TRBJ1-1, with D unclear. Germline CDR1 MNHEY, CDR2 SMNVEV (reference sequence). V lost 6 bases, J lost 1 base, and 12 bases lay in between. The CDR3 is 14 residues long.

This chain links TRBV27 with TRBJ2-7; 12 bases map to TRBD2. Germline CDR1 and CDR2: MNHEY and SMNVEV (reference sequence). The V gene end was trimmed by 8 bases and the J gene end by 2 bases; junction bases not matched to a gene: 4. This CDR3 is built from 14 residues. The CDR3 loop is CASSGLAGPYEQYF. CDR3 DNA: TGTGCCAGCTCCGGACTAGCGGGACCCTACGAGCAGTACTTC.

V usage is TRBV7-2 and J usage is TRBJ2-7; the D gene could be TRBD1 or TRBD2 (6 bases each). CDR1 is SGHTA and CDR2 is FQGNSA in the germline V gene. Trimming cost V 3 bases and J 6 bases, with 15 bases left between them. The CDR3 consists of 14 residues. CDR3 sequence: CASSLRIGGGEQYF. DNA for the CDR3: TGTGCCAGCAGCTTGCGAATAGGAGGGGGCGAGCAGTACTTC.

As concerns this clone: Other DNA sequences from this sample encode an identical CDR3 as well. The genes are TRBV5-1 and TRBJ2-2; 14 bases map to TRBD2. The CDR3 has 16 amino acids. Germline CDR1 and CDR2: SGHRS and YFSETQ. V gave up 4 bases and J gave up 6 bases; unmatched junction bases: 5. The DNA of the CDR3 is TGCGCCAGCAGCCCGGGACTAGCGGGAGTTCCCGGGGAGCTGTTTTTT. Amino acids: CASSPGLAGVPGELFF.

The chain has TRBV4-1 and TRBJ1-3; D call uncertain. Per germline, CDR1 MGHRA and CDR2 YSYEKL. The CDR3 length is 13 residues. V was shortened by 2 bases and J by 4 bases, with 6 bases between the two germline ends. The CDR3 DNA reads TGCGCCAGCAGCCAACTGGAAGGAAACACCATATATTTT. This codes for CASSQLEGNTIYF.

V and J are TRBV23-1 and TRBJ2-4; unclear D gene. TRBV23-1 is placed among ORFs of uncertain function. This CDR3 is built from 16 residues. V lost 4 bases, J lost 0 bases, and 13 bases lay in between. The CDR3 region has the DNA TGCGCCAGCAGTCCTTCGCCCACAGTAGCCAAAAACATTCAGTACTTC. It translates to CASSPSPTVAKNIQYF.

The sample holds a few counts of this clone. V is TRBV19 and J is TRBJ2-2; D ambiguous. Between the trimmed V and J ends, which lost 2 bases and 1 base, there was a span of 11 bases. The CDR3 is made up of 16 amino acids. Germline V gene lookup returns CDR1 LNHDA and CDR2 SQIVND (reference sequence). CDR3 loop: CASSISWRGNTGELFF. The CDR3 DNA reads as TGTGCCAGTAGTATAAGCTGGAGAGGGAACACCGGGGAGCTGTTTTTT.